This T cell receptor (beta chain) emerged from a study of blood T cell repertoires in COVID-19. The J segment lost 6 bases and the V segment lost 6 bases, leaving 9 bases of the junction unmatched. This CDR3 is built from 16 residues. In germline, CDR1 is MGHRA, CDR2 YSYEKL. In the authors' workflow: Amplifying reference gene primers gave estimates of nucleated cell counts. Repertoires were generated with immunoSEQ multiplex PCR, while TCRdb's copy carries only in-frame clones and drops some. V, J and clone size were drawn from that table, and D and trimming were deduced from the DNA. In the table there are 300,000 to 350,000 clones, about 91% of which are singletons.

What was sequenced was peripheral blood. The genes are TRBV4-1 and TRBJ2-2; TRBD2 matches at 11 bases. This TCR derives from a man aged 30 to 45 with COVID-19, enrolled during active disease. CDR3 coding DNA: TGCGCCAGCAGGCCCCTTAGCGGGAGGGCCCCCGGGGAGCTGTTTTTT. It translates to CASRPLSGRAPGELFF.